The 13 T cell receptor beta chains reported below all come from one sample, sequenced in a study of T cell repertoires in cytomegalovirus infection. Their antigens are not known. MiXCR was run by TCRdb on the reads, yielding one entry per CDR3 protein. The data hold some 99,000 distinct CDR3 sequences, with around 31% observed a single time. The material sequenced was CD8+ T cells from cultured PBMCs, taken from culture after CMV antigen stimulation. Source of these receptors: a human donor in good health (CMV status not recorded). Some clones in this sample may be carry-over from other donors' samples.

The chain has TRBV4-1 and TRBJ1-1; D unclear. The CDR3 has 14 residues. The V end lost 2 bases, the J end lost 5 bases, and 12 bases lay between the germline ends. The germline CDR1 and CDR2 sequences are MGHRA and YSYEKL. The CDR3: CASSQQRSLTEAFF. The CDR3 bases are TGCGCCAGCAGCCAACAAAGATCGTTAACTGAAGCTTTCTTT.

The gene calls are TRBV3-1 and TRBJ2-7, with TRBD1 matching 8 bases. The CDR3 has 14 residues. CDR1 and CDR2 from the germline V gene are LGHDT and YNNKEL (reference sequence). V lost 9 bases to trimming and J lost 3 bases; unmatched junction nucleotides: 10. The CDR3 bases are TGTGCCAGTTCGTTAAGGACAGGGTTCTACGAGCAGTACTTC. The encoded protein is CASSLRTGFYEQYF.

This clonotype was detected ten times or more. This chain uses TRBV27 with TRBJ2-5, with D uncertain. CDR1 MNHEY and CDR2 SMNVEV come from the germline V gene (reference sequence). V gave up 5 bases and J gave up 2 bases, with 12 bases separating them. The CDR3 is 14 amino acids. CDR3 in DNA: TGTGCCAGCAGTCCCACTGCTCAGCAAGAGACCCAGTACTTC. Protein product: CASSPTAQQETQYF.

V and J are TRBV5-4 and TRBJ2-3; 11 nucleotides agree with TRBD2. The CDR3 runs 16 residues. Trimming cost V 4 bases and J 2 bases; bases outside gene matches: 6. Germline V lookup: CDR1 SGHNT, CDR2 YYREEE (reference sequence). The CDR3 DNA follows: TGTGCCAGCAGCCCGGGACTAGCGGTGAACACAGATACGCAGTATTTT. Protein: CASSPGLAVNTDTQYF.

This clonotype came up once. The chain links TRBV19 to TRBJ1-2, with D unclear. The CDR3 contains 15 residues. From germline, CDR1 is LNHDA and CDR2 SQIVND (reference sequence). V was cut by 0 bases and J by 3 bases, with 11 bases left in between. CDR3 in amino acids: CASSIDAGDDYGYTF. DNA for the CDR3: TGTGCCAGTAGTATAGATGCAGGTGACGACTATGGCTACACCTTC. The whole variable domain, remainder taken from reference TRBV19 and TRBJ1-2, is DGGITQSPKYLFRKEGQNVTLSCEQNLNHDAMYWYRQDPGQGLRLIYYSQIVNDFQKGDIAEGYSVSREKKESFPLTVTSAQKNPTAFYLCASSIDAGDDYGYTFGSGTRLTVV.

This clonotype has a handful of counts. The V call is TRBV27, the J call TRBJ2-5, with D perhaps TRBD2 (5 bases). Germline V gene lookup returns CDR1 MNHEY and CDR2 SMNVEV (reference sequence). The CDR3 spans 13 residues. V was clipped by 1 base and J by 5 bases, with 8 bases between them. The chain's CDR3 is CASSLLEDETQYF. DNA for the CDR3: TGTGCCAGCAGTTTATTGGAGGACGAGACCCAGTACTTC.

Many counts were recorded for this clonotype. The chain joins TRBV12-3 or TRBV12-4 to TRBJ1-1, with no clear D. The CDR3 covers 13 residues. Trimming pared 2 bases from V and 1 base from J, leaving 5 bases between. CDR3 amino acids: CASSLFRNTEAFF. The CDR3 region has the DNA TGTGCCAGCAGTTTATTCCGGAACACTGAAGCTTTCTTT.

The chain has TRBV4-1 and TRBJ2-2; no clear D. Germline CDR1 MGHRA, CDR2 YSYEKL. The CDR3 is 12 amino acids. Trimming took off 4 bases at V and 7 bases at J, with 7 bases between the two ends. Written as DNA, the CDR3 is TGCGCCAGCAGCCTTTATGACGGGGAGCTGTTTTTT. Translation gives CASSLYDGELFF.

This clonotype was recorded a few times. The J gene is TRBJ2-2, the V gene TRBV2, with 8 positions matching TRBD1. Germline V gene data show CDR1 as SNHLY and CDR2 as FYNNEI. CDR3 length: 15 residues. The junction had 3 bases not matched to a gene; V was cut back by 1 base and J by 5 bases. CDR3 residues: CASSEGTGTTGELFF. The CDR3 DNA sequence: TGTGCCAGCAGTGAAGGGACAGGGACGACCGGGGAGCTGTTTTTT.

This clonotype appeared many times. The chain combines TRBV7-8 with TRBJ2-5; 9 positions agree with TRBD2. The germline V gene encodes CDR1 SGHVS and CDR2 FQNEAQ. Trimming at V came to 5 bases and at J to 5 bases, leaving 6 bases not matched to a gene. This CDR3 is built from 14 residues. CDR3 bases: TGTGCCAGCAGCCCGGGACTAGCTCAGGAGACCCAGTACTTC. Its translation: CASSPGLAQETQYF.

The chain combines TRBV5-5 with TRBJ1-2, with 10 bases that match TRBD1. From germline, CDR1 is SGHKS and CDR2 YYEKEE (reference sequence). The CDR3 length is 14 residues. V lost 4 bases and J lost 7; bases outside the gene matches: 7. The CDR3 is CASSTGQGVVGYTF. For the CDR3, the DNA is TGTGCCAGCAGCACCGGACAGGGGGTTGTTGGCTACACCTTC.

This clonotype was seen a few times. J is TRBJ1-5 and V is TRBV27; D not resolved. The CDR3 sequence is 15 residues long. Per the germline V gene, CDR1 is MNHEY and CDR2 is SMNVEV (reference sequence). Trimming took off 3 bases at V and 0 bases at J, with 9 bases between the two ends. CDR3 sequence (DNA): TGTGCCAGCAGTTTTTGGCCCTTTAGCAATCAGCCCCAGCATTTT. This gives the protein CASSFWPFSNQPQHF.

This clonotype appeared a few times. CDR3 bases: TGCAGTGCTAGAAGAAGGGCCGGAGAGGAGCAGTACTTC. It is translated as CSARRRAGEEQYF. This chain links TRBV20-1 with TRBJ2-7; D is ambiguous. The germline gives CDR1 DFQATT, CDR2 SNEGSKA (reference sequence). CDR3 length: 13 amino acids. V was trimmed by 2 bases and J by 7 bases, leaving 15 bases between them.